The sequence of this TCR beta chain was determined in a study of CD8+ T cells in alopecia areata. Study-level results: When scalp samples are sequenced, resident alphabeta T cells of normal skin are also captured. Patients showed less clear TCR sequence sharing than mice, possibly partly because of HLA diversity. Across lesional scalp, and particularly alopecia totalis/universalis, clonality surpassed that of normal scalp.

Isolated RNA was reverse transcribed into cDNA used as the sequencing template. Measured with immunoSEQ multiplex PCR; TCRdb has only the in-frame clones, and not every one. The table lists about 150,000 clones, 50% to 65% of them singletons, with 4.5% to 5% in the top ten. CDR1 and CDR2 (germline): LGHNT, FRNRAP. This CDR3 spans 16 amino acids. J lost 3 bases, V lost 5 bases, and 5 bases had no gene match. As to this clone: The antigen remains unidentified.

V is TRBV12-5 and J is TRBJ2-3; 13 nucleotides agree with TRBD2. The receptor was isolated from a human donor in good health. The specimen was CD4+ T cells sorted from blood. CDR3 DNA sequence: TGTGCTAGTGGTCCTGGACTAGCGGGAGCGACAGATACGCAGTATTTT. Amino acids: CASGPGLAGATDTQYF.